This T cell receptor beta chain is drawn from a study of identical twins. This clonotype was recorded a few times. From the 5' RACE reads, TCRdb called clonotypes with MiXCR, one entry per CDR3 protein. The table shows 510,000 or so distinct CDR3 sequences, with 12% to 15% occurring only once. The CDR3 has 15 amino acids. Germline V gene sequence: CDR1 SGHKS, CDR2 YYEKEE (reference sequence). V lost 4 bases and J lost 2, with 14 bases in between. These same records also appear under a second study, on yellow fever vaccine responses in identical twins.

The chain carries TRBV5-5 and TRBJ2-3; D perhaps matches TRBD2 (5 bases). Sample: CD4+ T cells sorted from blood. This sequence was found in a woman younger than 35 in good health. Written as DNA, the CDR3 is TGTGCCAGCAGCGCCTATGTGGGAGTCACAGATACGCAGTATTTT. Protein sequence: CASSAYVGVTDTQYF.